What follows describes a single TCR beta chain. TCRdb re-called the RT-PCR reads with MiXCR, one entry per CDR3 protein. The sample lists some 200,000 distinct CDR3 sequences, approximately 41% occurring once. This sample stems from a study of patients and donors after allogeneic stem cell transplantation. The ends lost 7 bases at V and 3 bases at J; junction bases unmatched: 7. This CDR3 contains 14 residues. The sequence came from a human donor who was either an allogeneic HSCT recipient or a stem cell or donor lymphocyte infusion donor (not recorded which). It is not recorded whose cells these are; they may come from a transplant donor. Sequenced sample: blood, either unsorted or a sorted T cell fraction (not recorded which). The chain employs TRBV12-3 or TRBV12-4 and TRBJ2-7; 9 bases fit TRBD2. CDR3: CASTVSGRDYEQYF. The CDR3 coding sequence is TGTGCCAGCACCGTTAGCGGGAGAGACTACGAGCAGTACTTC.